A selection of T cell receptor beta chains follows, all from one sample in a study of shared clonotypes between healthy human individuals. Data came from immunoSEQ multiplex PCR; TCRdb stores just in-frame clones and leaves some out. This table holds some 2 million clones, 85% to 95% found once. The sequencing input was naive CD4+ T cells sorted from blood. The receptor set was obtained from a man in his late teens or twenties in good health. Each CDR3 is given with its conserved first and last residue. A D gene is named only where the DNA matches it firmly. Clone size is stated in some rows and not others, as once, few, many or a class when expanded.

TRBJ2-1 TRBD2 - TRBV11-2 CASSLVFAGGLGNEQFF TGTGCCAGCAGCTTAGTTTTCGCGGGAGGATTGGGCAATGAGCAGTTCTTC
TRBJ1-2 - - TRBV6-1 CASTLQAIYGYTF TGTGCCAGCACCCTTCAGGCTATCTATGGCTACACCTTC
TRBJ2-7 - once TRBV5-4 CASSPEAGQRTYEQYF TGTGCCAGCAGCCCCGAGGCGGGGCAGCGGACCTACGAGCAGTACTTC
TRBJ2-7 - - TRBV5-6 CASSWDGSSPYEQYF TGTGCCAGCAGCTGGGACGGAAGTAGCCCCTACGAGCAGTACTTC
TRBJ2-7 TRBD1 - TRBV6-6 CASSIRDRGSYEQYF TGTGCCAGCAGTATCCGGGACAGGGGCTCCTACGAGCAGTACTTC
TRBJ1-5 - - TRBV19 CASSIAGLLQPQHF TGTGCCAGTAGTATAGCCGGCCTACTTCAGCCCCAGCATTTT
TRBJ2-2 - - TRBV6-6 CASSPQGPGELFF TGTGCCAGCAGTCCCCAGGGCCCCGGGGAGCTGTTTTTT
TRBJ2-3 TRBD2 - TRBV5-1 CASSSGLAGVLRRDTQYF TGCGCCAGCAGCTCAGGACTAGCGGGAGTTCTCAGGAGAGATACGCAGTATTTT
TRBJ1-3 - - TRBV6-5 CASRYRSGNTIYF TGTGCCAGCAGGTATAGGTCTGGAAACACCATATATTTT
TRBJ2-1 TRBD2 - TRBV5-1 CASSLGAGVSEEQFF TGCGCCAGCAGCTTGGGAGCGGGAGTGTCGGAGGAGCAGTTCTTC
TRBJ2-2 TRBD1 - TRBV18 CASSSRQGSGELFF TGTGCCAGCTCATCCCGACAGGGGAGCGGGGAGCTGTTTTTT
TRBJ1-1 - once TRBV28 CASSIRVMNTEAFF TGTGCCAGCAGTATCAGGGTAATGAACACTGAAGCTTTCTTT
TRBJ2-5 - - TRBV2 CASSDPQGRRQETQYF TGTGCCAGCAGTGACCCCCAGGGAAGACGGCAAGAGACCCAGTACTTC
TRBJ2-7 - - TRBV5-8 CASSHGRYEQYF TGTGCCAGCAGCCACGGACGGTACGAGCAGTACTTC
TRBJ1-3 - - TRBV7-2 CASSLVGTALSGNTIYF TGTGCCAGCAGCTTAGTGGGGACCGCTCTCTCTGGAAACACCATATATTTT
TRBJ2-7 - - TRBV10-3 CAISGGTGYYEQYF TGTGCCATCAGTGGAGGGACTGGTTACTACGAGCAGTACTTC
TRBJ1-2 TRBD1 - TRBV27 CATGQGAAGYTF TGTGCCACAGGACAGGGGGCGGCCGGCTACACCTTC
TRBJ1-2 TRBD1 - TRBV28 CASSPRTGIYGYTF TGTGCCAGCAGCCCCCGGACAGGGATTTACGGCTACACCTTC
TRBJ2-5 - once TRBV10-1 CASSPGPDQETQYF TGCGCCAGCAGTCCGGGACCCGACCAAGAGACCCAGTACTTC
TRBJ2-7 - once TRBV27 CASSPQGYSYEQYF TGTGCCAGCAGTCCCCAGGGGTACTCCTACGAGCAGTACTTC
TRBJ2-7 - - TRBV5-1 CASSLTQEEQYF TGTGCCAGCAGCTTGACTCAGGAGGAGCAGTACTTC
TRBJ2-2 TRBD2 - TRBV5-4 CASSLLLAGDTGELFF TGTGCCAGCAGCTTATTACTAGCGGGAGACACCGGGGAGCTGTTTTTT
TRBJ1-5 TRBD1 - TRBV5-1 CASSPGQITEPQHF TGCGCCAGCAGCCCGGGACAGATCACGGAGCCCCAGCATTTT
TRBJ2-3 TRBD1 - TRBV18 CASSRTGGWSSTDTQYF TGTGCCAGCTCAAGGACAGGGGGATGGAGCTCCACAGATACGCAGTATTTT
TRBJ2-1 - - TRBV5-6 CASSLVGEWNNEQFF TGTGCCAGCAGCTTGGTGGGGGAATGGAACAATGAGCAGTTCTTC
TRBJ1-5 - once TRBV9 CASSVADGNQPQHF TGTGCCAGCAGCGTAGCGGACGGTAATCAGCCCCAGCATTTT
TRBJ1-1 - - TRBV2 CASNEGENTEAFF TGTGCCAGCAACGAGGGGGAGAACACTGAAGCTTTCTTT